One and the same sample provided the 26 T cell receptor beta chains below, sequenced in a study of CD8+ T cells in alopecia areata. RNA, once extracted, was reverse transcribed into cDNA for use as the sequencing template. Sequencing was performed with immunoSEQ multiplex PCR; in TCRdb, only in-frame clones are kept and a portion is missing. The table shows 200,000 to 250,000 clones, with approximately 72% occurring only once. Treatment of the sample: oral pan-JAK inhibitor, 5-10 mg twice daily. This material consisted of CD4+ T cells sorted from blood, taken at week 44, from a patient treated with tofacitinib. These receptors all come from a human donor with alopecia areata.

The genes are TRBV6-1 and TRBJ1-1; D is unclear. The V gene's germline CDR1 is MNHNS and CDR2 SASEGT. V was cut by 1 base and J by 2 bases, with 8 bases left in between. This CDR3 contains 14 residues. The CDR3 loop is CASSEGRINTEAFF. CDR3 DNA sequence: TGTGCCAGCAGTGAAGGGCGGATCAACACTGAAGCTTTCTTT.

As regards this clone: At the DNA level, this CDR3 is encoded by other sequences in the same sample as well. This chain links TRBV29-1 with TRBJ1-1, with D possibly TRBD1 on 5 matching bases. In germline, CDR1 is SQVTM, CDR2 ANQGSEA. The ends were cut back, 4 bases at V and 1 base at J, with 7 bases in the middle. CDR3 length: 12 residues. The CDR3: CSVVGGNTEAFF. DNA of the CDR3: TGCAGCGTTGTTGGGGGGAACACTGAAGCTTTCTTT. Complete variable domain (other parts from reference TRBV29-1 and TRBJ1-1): SAVISQKPSRDICQRGTSLTIQCQVDSQVTMMFWYRQQPGQSLTLIATANQGSEATYESGFVIDKFPISRPNLTFSTLTVSNMSPEDSSIYLCSVVGGNTEAFFGQGTRLTVV.

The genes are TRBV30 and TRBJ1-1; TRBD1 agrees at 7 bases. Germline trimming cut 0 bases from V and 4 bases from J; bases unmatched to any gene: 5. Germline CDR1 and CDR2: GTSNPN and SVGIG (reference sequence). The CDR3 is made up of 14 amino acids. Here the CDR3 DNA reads TGTGCCTGGAGTGTGCAGGGGGGTCGCACTGAAGCTTTCTTT. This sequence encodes CAWSVQGGRTEAFF.

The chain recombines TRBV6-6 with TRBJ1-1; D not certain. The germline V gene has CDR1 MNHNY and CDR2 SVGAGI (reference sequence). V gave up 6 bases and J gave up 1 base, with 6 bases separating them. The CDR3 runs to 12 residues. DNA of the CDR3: TGTGCCAGCAGCCGGAAGAACACTGAAGCTTTCTTT. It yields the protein CASSRKNTEAFF.

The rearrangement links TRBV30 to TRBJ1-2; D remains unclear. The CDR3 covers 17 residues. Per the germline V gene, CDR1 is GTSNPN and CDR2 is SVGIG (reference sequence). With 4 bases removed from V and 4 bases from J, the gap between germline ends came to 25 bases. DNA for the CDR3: TGTGCCTGGACAATCGTCGATGGGGTATTGGGTCGCTATGGCTACACCTTC. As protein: CAWTIVDGVLGRYGYTF.

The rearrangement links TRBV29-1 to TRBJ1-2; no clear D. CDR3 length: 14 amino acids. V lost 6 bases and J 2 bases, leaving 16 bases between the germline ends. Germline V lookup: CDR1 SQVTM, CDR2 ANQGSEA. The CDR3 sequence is CSVTEKTVNYGYTF. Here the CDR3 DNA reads TGCAGCGTCACGGAAAAAACAGTGAACTATGGCTACACCTTC.

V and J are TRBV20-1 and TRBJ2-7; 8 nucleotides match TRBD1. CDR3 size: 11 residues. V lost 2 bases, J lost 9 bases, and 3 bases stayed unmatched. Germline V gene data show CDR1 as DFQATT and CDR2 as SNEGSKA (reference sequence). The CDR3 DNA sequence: TGCAGTGCTAGAAATCAGGGGGCGCAGTACTTC. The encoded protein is CSARNQGAQYF.

CDR3 amino acids: CASSPDRVNTGELFF. In DNA form, the CDR3 reads TGCGCCAGCAGCCCGGACAGGGTGAACACCGGGGAGCTGTTTTTT. This chain joins TRBV4-3 and TRBJ2-2, with 8 bases fitting TRBD1. Trimming cost V 4 bases and J 1 base; bases outside gene matches: 2. Germline CDR1 LGHNA, CDR2 YSLEER. CDR3 size: 15 residues.

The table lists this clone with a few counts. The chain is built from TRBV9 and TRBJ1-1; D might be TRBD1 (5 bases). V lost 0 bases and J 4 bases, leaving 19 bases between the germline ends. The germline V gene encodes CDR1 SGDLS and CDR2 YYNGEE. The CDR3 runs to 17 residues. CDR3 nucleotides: TGTGCCAGCAGCGTAGCTACGGGGGGTTCGTCCGGCACTGAAGCTTTCTTT. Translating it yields CASSVATGGSSGTEAFF.

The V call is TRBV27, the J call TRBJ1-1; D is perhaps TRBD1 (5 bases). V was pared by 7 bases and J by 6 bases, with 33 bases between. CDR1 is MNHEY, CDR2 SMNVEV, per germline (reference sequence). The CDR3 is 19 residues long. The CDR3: CASMGVWGREVEDAAEAFF. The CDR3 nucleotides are TGTGCCAGCATGGGAGTTTGGGGCAGGGAAGTGGAGGATGCCGCTGAAGCTTTCTTT.

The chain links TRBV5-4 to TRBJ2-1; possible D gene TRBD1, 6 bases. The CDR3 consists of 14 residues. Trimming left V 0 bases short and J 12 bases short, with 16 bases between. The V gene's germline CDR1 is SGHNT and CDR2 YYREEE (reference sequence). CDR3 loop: CASSLEGVALRQFF. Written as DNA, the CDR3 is TGTGCCAGCAGCTTGGAGGGGGTGGCCCTCCGGCAGTTCTTC.

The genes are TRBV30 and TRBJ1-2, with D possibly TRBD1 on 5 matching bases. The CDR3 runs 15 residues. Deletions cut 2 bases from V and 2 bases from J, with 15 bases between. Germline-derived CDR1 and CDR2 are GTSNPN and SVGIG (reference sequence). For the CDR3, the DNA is TGTGCCTGGAGTAGTAAGGGGCAGGCCAACTATGGCTACACCTTC. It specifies CAWSSKGQANYGYTF.

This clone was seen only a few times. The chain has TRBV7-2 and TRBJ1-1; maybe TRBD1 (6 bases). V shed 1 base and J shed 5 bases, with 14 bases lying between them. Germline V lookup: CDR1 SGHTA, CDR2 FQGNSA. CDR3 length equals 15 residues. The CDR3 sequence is CASSLGWRGATEAFF. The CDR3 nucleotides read TGTGCCAGCAGCTTAGGGTGGCGGGGGGCAACTGAAGCTTTCTTT. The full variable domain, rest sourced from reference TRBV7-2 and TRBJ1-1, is GAGVSQSPSNKVTEKGKDVELRCDPISGHTALYWYRQSLGQGLEFLIYFQGNSAPDKSGLPSDRFSAERTGGSVSTLTIQRTQQEDSAVYLCASSLGWRGATEAFFGQGTRLTVV.

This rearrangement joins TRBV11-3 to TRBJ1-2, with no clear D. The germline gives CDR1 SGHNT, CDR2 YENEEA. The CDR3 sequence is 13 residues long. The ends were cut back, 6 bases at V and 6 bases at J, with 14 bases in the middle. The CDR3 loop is CASSTSTHDGYTF. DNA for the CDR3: TGTGCCAGCAGTACCTCCACTCATGATGGCTACACCTTC.

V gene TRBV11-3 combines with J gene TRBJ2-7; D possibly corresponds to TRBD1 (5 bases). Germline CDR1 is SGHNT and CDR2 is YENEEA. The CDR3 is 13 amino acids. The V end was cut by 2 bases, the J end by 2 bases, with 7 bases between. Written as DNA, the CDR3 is TGTGCCAGCAGCTTACAGGGCACCTACGAGCAGTACTTC. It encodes CASSLQGTYEQYF.

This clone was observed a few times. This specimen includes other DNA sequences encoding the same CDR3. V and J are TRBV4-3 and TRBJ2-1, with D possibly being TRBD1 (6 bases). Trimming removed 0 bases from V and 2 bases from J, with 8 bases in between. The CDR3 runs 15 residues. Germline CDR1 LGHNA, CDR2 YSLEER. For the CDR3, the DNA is TGCGCCAGCAGCCAAGACCAGGGGACCTACAATGAGCAGTTCTTC. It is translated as CASSQDQGTYNEQFF.

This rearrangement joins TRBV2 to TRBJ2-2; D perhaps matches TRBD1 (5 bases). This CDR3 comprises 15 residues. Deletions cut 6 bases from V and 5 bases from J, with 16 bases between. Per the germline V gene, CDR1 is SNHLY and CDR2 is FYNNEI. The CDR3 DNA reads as TGTGCCAGCAGACCCAGGGTTTCGGGTACCGGGGAGCTGTTTTTT. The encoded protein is CASRPRVSGTGELFF.

The CDR3 region has the DNA TGTGCCAGCAGCGCGACAGGGCGCGGCAATGAGCAGTTCTTC. Its protein is CASSATGRGNEQFF. The chain has TRBV2 and TRBJ2-1; 7 bases align to TRBD1. Germline trimming cut 6 bases from V and 6 bases from J; bases unmatched to any gene: 8. This CDR3 contains 14 residues. Germline CDR1 SNHLY, CDR2 FYNNEI. Full variable domain (remainder filled in from reference TRBV2 and TRBJ2-1): EPEVTQTPSHQVTQMGQEVILRCVPISNHLYFYWYRQILGQKVEFLVSFYNNEISEKSEIFDDQFSVERPDGSNFTLKIRSTKLEDSAMYFCASSATGRGNEQFFGPGTRLTVL.

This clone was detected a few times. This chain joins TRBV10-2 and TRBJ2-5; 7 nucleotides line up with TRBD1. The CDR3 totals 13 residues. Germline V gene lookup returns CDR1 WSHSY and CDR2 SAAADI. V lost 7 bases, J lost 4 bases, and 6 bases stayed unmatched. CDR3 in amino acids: CASTKGTVETQYF. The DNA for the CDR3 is TGCGCCAGCACTAAGGGGACAGTAGAGACCCAGTACTTC.

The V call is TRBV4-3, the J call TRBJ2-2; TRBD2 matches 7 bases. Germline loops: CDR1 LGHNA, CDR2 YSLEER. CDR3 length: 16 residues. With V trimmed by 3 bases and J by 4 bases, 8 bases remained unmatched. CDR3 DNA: TGCGCCAGCAGCCAGGTTACTAGCGCTAGCACCGGGGAGCTGTTTTTT. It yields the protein CASSQVTSASTGELFF.

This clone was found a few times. The CDR3 reads CASSLDSPIASGANVLTF. The CDR3 DNA follows: TGCGCCAGCAGCTTGGACAGTCCAATTGCCTCTGGGGCCAACGTCCTGACTTTC. The V and J genes are TRBV5-1 and TRBJ2-6; D is unresolved. The V gene's germline CDR1 is SGHRS and CDR2 YFSETQ. The CDR3 runs to 18 residues. V lost 0 bases, J lost 0 bases, and 13 bases lay in between.

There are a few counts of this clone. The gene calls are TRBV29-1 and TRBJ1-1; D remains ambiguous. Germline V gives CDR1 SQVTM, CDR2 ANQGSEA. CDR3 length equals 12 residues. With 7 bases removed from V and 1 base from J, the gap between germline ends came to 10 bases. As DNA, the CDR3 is TGCAGCGCCGGACGGAGGAACACTGAAGCTTTCTTT. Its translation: CSAGRRNTEAFF.

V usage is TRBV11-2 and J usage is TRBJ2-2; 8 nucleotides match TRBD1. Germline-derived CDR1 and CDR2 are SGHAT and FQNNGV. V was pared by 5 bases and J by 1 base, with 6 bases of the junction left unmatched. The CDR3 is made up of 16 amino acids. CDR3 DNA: TGTGCCAGCAGCCCCAGGACAGGGCTGAACACCGGGGAGCTGTTTTTT. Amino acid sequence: CASSPRTGLNTGELFF. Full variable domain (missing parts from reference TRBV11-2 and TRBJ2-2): EAGVAQSPRYKIIEKRQSVAFWCNPISGHATLYWYQQILGQGPKLLIQFQNNGVVDDSQLPKDRFSAERLKGVDSTLKIQPAKLEDSAVYLCASSPRTGLNTGELFFGEGSRLTVL.

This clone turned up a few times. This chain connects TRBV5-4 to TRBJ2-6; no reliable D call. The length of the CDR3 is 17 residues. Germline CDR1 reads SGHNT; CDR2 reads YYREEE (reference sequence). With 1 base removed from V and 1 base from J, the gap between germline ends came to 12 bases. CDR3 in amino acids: CASSLIKAASGANVLTF. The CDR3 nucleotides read TGTGCCAGCAGCTTGATAAAGGCCGCATCTGGGGCCAACGTCCTGACTTTC.

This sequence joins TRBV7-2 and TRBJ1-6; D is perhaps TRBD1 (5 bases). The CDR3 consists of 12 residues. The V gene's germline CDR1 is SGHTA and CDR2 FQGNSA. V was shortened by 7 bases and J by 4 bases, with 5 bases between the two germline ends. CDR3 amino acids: CASTGYNSPLHF. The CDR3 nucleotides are TGTGCCAGCACAGGGTATAATTCACCCCTCCACTTT.

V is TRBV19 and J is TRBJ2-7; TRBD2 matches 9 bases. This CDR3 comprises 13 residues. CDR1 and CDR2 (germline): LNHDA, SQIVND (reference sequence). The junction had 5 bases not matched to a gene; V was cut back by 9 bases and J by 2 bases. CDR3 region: CARRGGETYEQYF. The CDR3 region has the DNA TGTGCCAGACGCGGGGGGGAAACCTACGAGCAGTACTTC.